This T cell receptor beta chain was sequenced during a study of control samples from healthy donors and cancer patients. TCRdb's table, derived via immunoSEQ multiplex PCR, lists solely in-frame clones and lacks some. The sample has 120,000 or so clones; roughly 86% are singletons. This CDR3 spans 15 amino acids. With 2 bases removed from V and 4 bases from J, the gap between germline ends came to 14 bases. CDR1 SQVTM and CDR2 ANQGSEA come from the germline V gene. The V and J genes are TRBV29-1 and TRBJ1-4; possible D gene TRBD1, 5 bases. This receptor was obtained from a man in his sixties in good health. Sequences were obtained from blood. DNA of the CDR3: TGCAGCGTTGAAAACGACGGTGGGGGTAATGAAAAACTGTTTTTT. Translating it yields CSVENDGGGNEKLFF.